This T cell receptor (beta chain) stems from a study of cytomegalovirus exposure and HLA in healthy donors. Study conclusions and caveats: There were around 160 TCR beta chains listed as cytomegalovirus-associated.

V lost 3 bases, J lost 2 bases, and 14 bases lay in between. CDR3 length: 15 residues. In germline, CDR1 is MNHEY, CDR2 SVGAGI. This PCR relied on a set of 60 Vbeta primers and 13 Jbeta primers. Using immunoSEQ multiplex PCR, the repertoire was profiled, and TCRdb retains in-frame clones only, with some absent. The sample carries some 140,000 clones, approximately 90% recorded once. Regarding this clone: Its antigen is unidentified.

What was sequenced was PBMCs. The sequence derives from a woman aged 25 to 45 in good health and CMV-seronegative. The gene calls are TRBV6-5 and TRBJ2-7; D possibly corresponds to TRBD1 (6 bases). The CDR3 loop is CASSYYPGVAYEQYF. CDR3 coding DNA: TGTGCCAGCAGTTATTACCCAGGGGTTGCCTACGAGCAGTACTTC.